The source of this TCR beta chain is a study of immune reconstitution after stem cell transplant in scleroderma. Relative to its sample, this clonotype is medium-sized. In TCRdb, the RT-PCR reads were re-called with MiXCR into one record per CDR3 protein. The sample shows about 4,000 distinct CDR3 sequences, about 6.3% of them seen only once. The CDR3 length is 11 residues. Germline CDR1 is SQVTM and CDR2 is ANQGSEA. The V segment lost 7 bases and the J segment 6 bases; nucleotides outside the gene matches: 3. V gene TRBV29-1 combines with J gene TRBJ2-1; 7 nucleotides line up with TRBD1. This clonotype originated in a female donor with systemic sclerosis. This specimen was acquired before or after autologous hematopoietic stem cell transplantation (not recorded which). In DNA form, the CDR3 reads TGCAGCGCGGGACAGATCAATGAGCAGTTCTTC. Translated, it gives CSAGQINEQFF.